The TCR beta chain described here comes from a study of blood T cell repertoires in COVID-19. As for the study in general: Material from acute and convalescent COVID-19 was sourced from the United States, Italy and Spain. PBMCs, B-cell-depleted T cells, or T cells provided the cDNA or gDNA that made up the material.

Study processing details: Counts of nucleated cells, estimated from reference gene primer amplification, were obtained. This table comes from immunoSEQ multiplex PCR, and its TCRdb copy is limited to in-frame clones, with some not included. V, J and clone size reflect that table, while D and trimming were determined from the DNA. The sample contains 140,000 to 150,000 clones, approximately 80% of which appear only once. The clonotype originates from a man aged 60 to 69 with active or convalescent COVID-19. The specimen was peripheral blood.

The CDR3 spells CASSYNRANSYEQYF. CDR3 coding DNA: TGTGCCAGCAGCTATAATAGAGCAAATAGCTACGAGCAGTACTTC. The rearrangement uses TRBV11-2 and TRBJ2-7; D not resolved. V lost 4 bases and J lost 3, with 16 bases in between. Germline CDR1 SGHAT, CDR2 FQNNGV. The CDR3 totals 15 residues.